This T cell receptor beta chain was sequenced for a study of blood T cells in healthy people across ages. Study-wide findings and caveats: Naive and antigen-experienced cells were not separated, limiting conclusive comparison.

Comments on this clonotype: Antigen unknown. This may arise from a read error, as a much more abundant clone is one base away.

Between the trimmed V and J ends, which lost 5 bases and 4 bases, there was a span of 12 bases. Germline lookup yields CDR1 SEHNR and CDR2 FQNEAQ (reference sequence). The length of the CDR3 is 14 residues. Combining a sample-barcoded 5' primer with a J-beta primer mix, a second PCR ran for roughly 7 to 11 cycles. MiXCR, applied by TCRdb to the 5' RACE reads, yields one record per CDR3 protein. The table records roughly 680,000 distinct CDR3 sequences, roughly half of them present only once. The receptor was derived from a woman aged 80 or older in good health. The V and J genes are TRBV7-9 and TRBJ2-1, with D uncertain. Material for sequencing was blood. CDR3 nucleotides: TGTGCCAGCAGCGTCCAGGCAAGGTACAATGAGCAGTTCTTC. Its translation is CASSVQARYNEQFF.